The 10 T cell receptor beta chains reported below all come from one sample, sequenced in a study of shared clonotypes between healthy human individuals. Profiling relied on immunoSEQ multiplex PCR, and the TCRdb table lists in-frame clones only, not all of them. The sample has approximately 95,000 clones; around two thirds are singletons. The sequenced sample consisted of memory CD8+ T cells sorted from blood. Documented subset: CD45RO+ cells pooled with CCR7-negative TemRA cells. All receptors come from a young man in good health.

J is TRBJ2-3 and V is TRBV27, with 13 bases fitting TRBD2. Germline-derived CDR1 and CDR2 are MNHEY and SMNVEV (reference sequence). CDR3 length: 18 residues. V gave up 2 bases and J gave up 4 bases; unmatched junction bases: 9. The DNA of the CDR3 is TGTGCCAGCAGTTTAGCTGGACTAGCGGGAGATGGGGCAGATACGCAGTATTTT. It yields the protein CASSLAGLAGDGADTQYF.

The V call is TRBV10-1, the J call TRBJ2-1; D gene uncertain. The CDR3 spans 17 residues. Germline CDR1 and CDR2: WNHNN and SYGVQD (reference sequence). V was clipped by 0 bases and J by 5 bases, with 17 bases between them. DNA for the CDR3: TGCGCCAGCAGTGAGTCTCGGTGGATAAACGAAGACAATGAGCAGTTCTTC. Its translation is CASSESRWINEDNEQFF.

The CDR3 loop is CASSTRLAGVYNEQFF. DNA of the CDR3: TGTGCCAGTAGTACTCGTCTAGCGGGGGTCTACAATGAGCAGTTCTTC. This chain joins TRBV19 and TRBJ2-1, with TRBD2 identical over 10 bases. CDR3 length equals 16 residues. Germline V CDR1 and CDR2: LNHDA, SQIVND (reference sequence). Trimming took 4 bases from V and 3 from J; bases not matched to a gene: 6.

This clone was seen ten or more times. The V call is TRBV6-4, the J call TRBJ2-2, with D possibly TRBD2 on 5 matching bases. Germline V gives CDR1 MRHNA, CDR2 SNTAGT. Trimming left V 3 bases short and J 3 bases short, with 5 bases between. This CDR3 is built from 13 residues. As DNA, the CDR3 is TGTGCCAGCAGTGAGCGGGACACCGGGGAGCTGTTTTTT. Translated: CASSERDTGELFF.

The chain combines TRBV2 with TRBJ2-6; D not resolved. Trimming took 4 bases from V and 2 from J, leaving 18 bases between them. Germline V gene sequence: CDR1 SNHLY, CDR2 FYNNEI. The CDR3 has 18 residues. CDR3 bases: TGTGCCAGCAGTGCGTTCCGGGCCCCCTCCGCTGGGGCCAACGTCCTGACTTTC. Translation: CASSAFRAPSAGANVLTF.

This clone was observed once. A far larger clone is a single base away, which makes a read error likely. CDR3 DNA sequence: TGTGCCAGCAGCCCACCAAGCGGGGAAGGCTACGAGCAGTACTTC. Amino acids: CASSPPSGEGYEQYF. The gene calls are TRBV6-5 and TRBJ2-7; 7 bases fit TRBD2. V was clipped by 6 bases and J by 3 bases; unmatched bases: 11. Germline CDR1 reads MNHEY; CDR2 reads SVGAGI. This CDR3 has 15 residues.

This clone was seen a single time. The chain carries TRBV6-5 and TRBJ2-3; D is uncertain. The CDR3 loop spans 15 amino acids. V was cut by 0 bases and J by 2 bases, with 9 bases left in between. CDR1 and CDR2 (germline): MNHEY, SVGAGI. CDR3 amino acids: CASSYSKGNTDTQYF. The CDR3 bases are TGTGCCAGCAGTTACTCCAAGGGAAACACAGATACGCAGTATTTT.

The rearrangement uses TRBV5-3 and TRBJ2-7; maybe TRBD1 (7 bases). TRBV5-3 belongs to the ORF category, with a function that is uncertain. The CDR3 loop spans 14 amino acids. Trimming shortened V by 8 bases and J by 1 base, and 16 bases separated the two germline ends. This CDR3 reads CASSVEGASYEQYF. The CDR3 DNA reads TGTGCCAGCAGCGTGGAGGGGGCGTCCTACGAGCAGTACTTC.

This clone has only one observation. The CDR3 reads CASSGRDRYDYNEQFF. CDR3 DNA sequence: TGTGCCAGCAGTGGCCGGGACAGATACGACTACAATGAGCAGTTCTTC. The chain has TRBV25-1 and TRBJ2-1; 7 nucleotides match TRBD1. Germline V CDR1 and CDR2: MGHDK, SYGVNS. The CDR3 runs 16 residues. The J segment lost 3 bases and the V segment lost 4 bases, leaving 9 bases of the junction unmatched.

This chain joins TRBV16 and TRBJ2-7; unclear D gene. Germline V lookup: CDR1 KGHSY, CDR2 FQNENV. The germline V and J ends were trimmed by 1 base and 1 base, with 14 bases remaining between them. The CDR3 contains 16 residues. CDR3 residues: CASSQLDLGRSYEQYF. The CDR3 nucleotides read TGTGCCAGCAGCCAATTGGACCTGGGCAGGTCCTACGAGCAGTACTTC.